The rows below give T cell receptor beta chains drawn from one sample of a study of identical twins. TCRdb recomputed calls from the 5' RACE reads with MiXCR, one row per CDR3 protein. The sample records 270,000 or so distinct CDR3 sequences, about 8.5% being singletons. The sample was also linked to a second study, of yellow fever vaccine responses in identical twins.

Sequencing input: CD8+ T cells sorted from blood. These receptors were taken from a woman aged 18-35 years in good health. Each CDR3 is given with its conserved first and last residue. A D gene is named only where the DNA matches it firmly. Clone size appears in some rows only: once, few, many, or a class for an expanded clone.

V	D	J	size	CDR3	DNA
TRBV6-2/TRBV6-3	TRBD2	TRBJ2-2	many	CASSYSSGRATGELFF	TGTGCCAGCAGTTACTCGAGCGGGAGGGCCACCGGGGAGCTGTTTTTT
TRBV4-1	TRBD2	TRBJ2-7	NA	CASSHIDTTSGGYEQYF	TGCGCCAGCAGCCACATAGATACGACTAGCGGGGGGTACGAGCAGTACTTC
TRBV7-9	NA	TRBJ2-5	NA	CASSPSGTPQETQYF	TGTGCCAGCAGCCCAAGCGGGACACCCCAAGAGACCCAGTACTTC
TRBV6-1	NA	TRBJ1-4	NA	CASIWAPTNEKLFF	TGTGCCAGCATATGGGCCCCAACTAATGAAAAACTGTTTTTT
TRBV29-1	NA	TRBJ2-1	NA	CSVPFSYNEQFF	TGCAGCGTCCCATTCTCCTACAATGAGCAGTTCTTC
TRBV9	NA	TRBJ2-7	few	CASSVTNVAYEQYF	TGTGCCAGCAGCGTAACGAACGTAGCGTACGAGCAGTACTTC
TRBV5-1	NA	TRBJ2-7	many	CASSLEGSYEQYF	TGCGCCAGCAGCTTGGAAGGGTCCTACGAGCAGTACTTC
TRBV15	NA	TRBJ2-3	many	CATRGVDTQYF	TGTGCCACCAGGGGGGTAGATACGCAGTATTTT
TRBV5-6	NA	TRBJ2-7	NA	CASSQWGFLSEQYF	TGTGCCAGCAGCCAATGGGGTTTTTTGAGCGAGCAGTACTTC
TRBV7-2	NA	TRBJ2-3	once	CASSLGGEIPQYF	TGTGCCAGCAGCTTAGGGGGCGAGATTCCGCAGTATTTT